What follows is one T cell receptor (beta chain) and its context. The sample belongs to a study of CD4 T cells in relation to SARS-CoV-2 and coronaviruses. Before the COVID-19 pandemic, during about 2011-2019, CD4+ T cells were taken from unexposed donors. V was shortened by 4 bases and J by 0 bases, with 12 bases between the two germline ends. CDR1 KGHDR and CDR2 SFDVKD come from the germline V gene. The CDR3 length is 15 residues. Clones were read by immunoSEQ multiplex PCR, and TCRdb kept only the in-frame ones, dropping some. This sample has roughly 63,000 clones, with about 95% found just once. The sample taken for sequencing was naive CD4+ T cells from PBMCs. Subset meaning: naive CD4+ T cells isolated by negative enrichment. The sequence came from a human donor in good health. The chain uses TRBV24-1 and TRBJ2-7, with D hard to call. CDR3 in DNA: TGTGCCACCAGTGACCCCGGACGGAGCTCCTACGAGCAGTACTTC. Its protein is CATSDPGRSSYEQYF.